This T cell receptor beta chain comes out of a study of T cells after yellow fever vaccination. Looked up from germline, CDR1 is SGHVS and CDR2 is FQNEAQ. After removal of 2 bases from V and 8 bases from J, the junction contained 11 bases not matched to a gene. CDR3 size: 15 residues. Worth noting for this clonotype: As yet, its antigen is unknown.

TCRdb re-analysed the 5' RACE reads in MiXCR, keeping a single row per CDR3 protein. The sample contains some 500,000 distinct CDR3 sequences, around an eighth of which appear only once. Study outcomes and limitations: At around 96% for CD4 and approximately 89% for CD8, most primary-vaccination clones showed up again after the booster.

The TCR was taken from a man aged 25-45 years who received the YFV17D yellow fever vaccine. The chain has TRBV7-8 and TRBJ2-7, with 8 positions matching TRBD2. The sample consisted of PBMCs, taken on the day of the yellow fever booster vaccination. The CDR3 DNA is TGTGCCAGCAGCTTAAAACTAGCGGCGGGAAACAAGCAGTACTTC. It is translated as CASSLKLAAGNKQYF.